This TCR beta chain was identified during a study of OX40 agonist ivuxolimab in advanced cancers. About the research overall: A male proportion of more than 75% was recorded, with mean age 60 years and range about 23 to 90.

Trimming stripped 2 bases from V and 5 bases from J, with 16 bases between. CDR1 and CDR2 (germline): SGHTA, FQGTGA. This CDR3 has 16 residues. Only in-frame clones appear in the TCRdb table, and some are missing; sequencing was by immunoSEQ multiplex PCR. The data contain about 82,000 clones, 70% to 90% of them singletons. The chain has TRBV7-3 and TRBJ2-1; the D call may be TRBD1 or TRBD2 (5 bases each). The sequence was obtained from an adult with an advanced solid tumor such as melanoma, head and neck, liver or kidney cancer. This specimen consisted of CD4+ or CD8+ T cells sorted from blood, obtained in a trial of the OX40 agonist ivuxolimab. The CDR3 loop reads CASSLYPGTTNNEQFF. The CDR3 nucleotides are TGTGCCAGCAGCTTATACCCCGGGACCACTAACAATGAGCAGTTCTTC.